This T cell receptor beta chain appears in the sequencing data of a study of shared clonotypes between healthy human individuals. Only one count was recorded for this clone. The data were produced by immunoSEQ multiplex PCR, yet TCRdb's version contains in-frame clones alone and is incomplete. The data contain around 500,000 clones, approximately 81% of them singletons. The CDR3 has 14 residues. V was trimmed by 6 bases and J by 2 bases, leaving 13 bases between them. Germline V gene data show CDR1 as MDHEN and CDR2 as SYDVKM. The sequenced material came from PBMCs. The chain couples TRBV28 to TRBJ1-2, with D tentatively TRBD1 (6 bases). This sequence was found in a woman aged 35 to 49 in good health. Some clones in this sample may be carry-over from other donors' samples. The CDR3 is CASSPMDRNYGYTF. CDR3 coding DNA: TGTGCCAGCAGCCCTATGGACAGAAACTATGGCTACACCTTC.